The entry that follows covers one TCR beta chain sequence. The sample belongs to a study of identical twins' blood T cells. Whole-study context: Some 12 libraries, six alpha and six beta, gave approximately 50 million reads.

Donors were six healthy women in three monozygous twin pairs. Each TCR cDNA library carried sample-specific barcodes on both ends. MiXCR, applied by TCRdb to the 5' RACE reads, yields one record per CDR3 protein. The sample includes roughly 380,000 distinct CDR3 sequences, about 28% seen only once; the top ten take 5.5% to 7%. The V end lost 2 bases, the J end lost 0 bases, and 9 bases lay between the germline ends. The CDR3 totals 15 residues. Sequences were obtained from PBMCs. This TCR came from a woman aged 18-49 years in good health. This sequence joins TRBV5-7 and TRBJ1-3; no reliable D call. TRBV5-7 is flagged as an ORF with uncertain function. CDR3 DNA: TGTGCCAGCAGCTTCACCTCGCCCTCTGGAAACACCATATATTTT. Protein sequence: CASSFTSPSGNTIYF.